This TCR beta chain was identified during a study of cytomegalovirus exposure and HLA in healthy donors. General observations from the study: Sequencing had likely introduced a cluster of highly shared sequence variants as an artifact. In vitro confirmation showed a few CMV-associated chains to be CMV antigen specific.

After removal of 3 bases from V and 0 bases from J, the junction contained 4 bases not matched to a gene. The length of the CDR3 is 16 residues. CDR1 and CDR2 from the germline V gene are SGHTA and FQGNSA. The primer mix had 60 Vbeta and 13 Jbeta primers. The repertoire was sequenced with immunoSEQ multiplex PCR; TCRdb's copy has only in-frame clones and lacks some. The table records around 170,000 clones, 70% to 80% of them present only once. This clone was seen once. What it recognizes is unknown. V is TRBV7-2 and J is TRBJ2-7; TRBD2 aligns across 11 bases. This clonotype originated in a man aged 35-49 years in good health and CMV-seronegative. The sequenced sample consisted of PBMCs. In nucleotides, the CDR3 is TGTGCCAGCAGCTTGACTAGCGGGAAGGTCTCCTACGAGCAGTACTTC. Translation gives CASSLTSGKVSYEQYF.